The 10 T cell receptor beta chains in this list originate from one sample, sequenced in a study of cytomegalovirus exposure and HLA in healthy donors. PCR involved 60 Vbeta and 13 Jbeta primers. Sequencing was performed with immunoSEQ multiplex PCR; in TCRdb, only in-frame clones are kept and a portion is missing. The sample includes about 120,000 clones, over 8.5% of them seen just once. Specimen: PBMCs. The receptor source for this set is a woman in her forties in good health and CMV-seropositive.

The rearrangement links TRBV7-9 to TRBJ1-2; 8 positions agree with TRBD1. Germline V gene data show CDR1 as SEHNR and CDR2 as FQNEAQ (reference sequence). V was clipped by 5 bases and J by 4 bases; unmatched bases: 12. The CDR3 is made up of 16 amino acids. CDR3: CASSARTGKIAYGYTF. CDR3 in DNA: TGTGCCAGCAGCGCGAGGACAGGGAAAATCGCCTATGGCTACACCTTC. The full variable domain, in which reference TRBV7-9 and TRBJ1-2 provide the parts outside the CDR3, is DTGVSQNPRHKITKRGQNVTFRCDPISEHNRLYWYRQTLGQGPEFLTYFQNEAQLEKSRLLSDRFSAERPKGSFSTLEIQRTEQGDSAMYLCASSARTGKIAYGYTFGSGTRLTVV.

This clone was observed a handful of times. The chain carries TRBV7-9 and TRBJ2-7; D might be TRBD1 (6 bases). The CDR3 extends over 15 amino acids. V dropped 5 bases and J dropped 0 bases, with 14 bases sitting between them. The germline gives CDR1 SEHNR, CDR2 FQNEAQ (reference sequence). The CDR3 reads CASSPQGLSSYEQYF. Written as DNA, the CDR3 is TGTGCCAGCAGCCCACAGGGTCTTAGCTCCTACGAGCAGTACTTC. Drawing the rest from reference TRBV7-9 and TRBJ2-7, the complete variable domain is DTGVSQNPRHKITKRGQNVTFRCDPISEHNRLYWYRQTLGQGPEFLTYFQNEAQLEKSRLLSDRFSAERPKGSFSTLEIQRTEQGDSAMYLCASSPQGLSSYEQYFGPGTRLTVT.

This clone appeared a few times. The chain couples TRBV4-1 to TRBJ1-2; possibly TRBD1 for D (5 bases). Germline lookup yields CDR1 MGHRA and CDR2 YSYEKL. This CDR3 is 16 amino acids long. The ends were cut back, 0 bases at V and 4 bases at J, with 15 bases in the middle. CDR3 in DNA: TGCGCCAGCAGCCAAGAGACAGCCTCCCGTACCTATGGCTACACCTTC. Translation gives CASSQETASRTYGYTF.

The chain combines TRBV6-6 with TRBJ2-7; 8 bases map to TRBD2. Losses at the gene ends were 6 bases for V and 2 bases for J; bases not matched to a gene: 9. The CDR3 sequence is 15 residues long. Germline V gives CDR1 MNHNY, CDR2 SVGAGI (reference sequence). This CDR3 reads CASRVRAGEAYEQYF. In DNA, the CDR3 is TGTGCCAGCAGGGTTCGAGCGGGGGAGGCCTACGAGCAGTACTTC.

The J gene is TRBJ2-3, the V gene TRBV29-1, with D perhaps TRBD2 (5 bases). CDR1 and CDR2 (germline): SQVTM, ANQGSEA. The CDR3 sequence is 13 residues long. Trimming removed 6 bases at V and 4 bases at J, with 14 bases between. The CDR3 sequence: CSVTPSGSDTQYF. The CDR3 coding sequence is TGCAGCGTAACACCGTCGGGGTCAGATACGCAGTATTTT.

The CDR3 spells CASSSGTYNEQFF. As DNA, the CDR3 is TGTGCCAGCAGCTCCGGGACTTACAATGAGCAGTTCTTC. The chain employs TRBV7-9 and TRBJ2-1; maybe TRBD2 (6 bases). Germline assignment: CDR1 SEHNR and CDR2 FQNEAQ (reference sequence). The CDR3 has 13 amino acids. Trimming cost V 4 bases and J 4 bases, with 8 bases left between them. Looking up the rest from reference TRBV7-9 and TRBJ2-1 gives the full variable domain: DTGVSQNPRHKITKRGQNVTFRCDPISEHNRLYWYRQTLGQGPEFLTYFQNEAQLEKSRLLSDRFSAERPKGSFSTLEIQRTEQGDSAMYLCASSSGTYNEQFFGPGTRLTVL.

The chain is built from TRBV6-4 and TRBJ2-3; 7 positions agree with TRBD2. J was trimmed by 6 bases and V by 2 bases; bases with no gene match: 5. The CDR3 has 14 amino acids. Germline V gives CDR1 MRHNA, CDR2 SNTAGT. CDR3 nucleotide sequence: TGTGCCAGCAGTGACGGGGGGGATACGGATACGCAGTATTTT. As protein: CASSDGGDTDTQYF.

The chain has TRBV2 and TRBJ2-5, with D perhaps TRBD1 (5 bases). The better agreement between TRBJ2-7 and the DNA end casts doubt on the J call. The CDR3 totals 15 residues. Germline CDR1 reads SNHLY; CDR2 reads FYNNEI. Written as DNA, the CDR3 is TGTGCCAGCTCGGTAATGAAGGGGATTGGCTACGAGCAGTACTTC. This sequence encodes CASSVMKGIGYEQYF.

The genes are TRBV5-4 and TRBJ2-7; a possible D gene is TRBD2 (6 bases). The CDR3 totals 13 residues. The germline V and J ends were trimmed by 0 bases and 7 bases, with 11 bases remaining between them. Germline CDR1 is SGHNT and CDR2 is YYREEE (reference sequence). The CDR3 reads CASSLARGREQYF. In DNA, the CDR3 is TGTGCCAGCAGCTTGGCTCGGGGGAGGGAGCAGTACTTC. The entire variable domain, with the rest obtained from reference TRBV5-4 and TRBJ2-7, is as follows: ETGVTQSPTHLIKTRGQQVTLRCSSQSGHNTVSWYQQALGQGPQFIFQYYREEENGRGNFPPRFSGLQFPNYSSELNVNALELDDSALYLCASSLARGREQYFGPGTRLTVT.

CDR3 protein: CASSSTSGLYNEQFF. The DNA for the CDR3 is TGTGCCAGCAGTTCTACTAGCGGGCTTTACAATGAGCAGTTCTTC. The chain is built from TRBV6-5 and TRBJ2-1, with 9 bases lining up with TRBD2. CDR1 is MNHEY and CDR2 is SVGAGI in the germline V gene. After removal of 4 bases from V and 4 bases from J, the junction contained 5 bases not matched to a gene. The CDR3 runs 15 residues.